This T cell receptor (beta chain) was identified in a study of shared clonotypes between healthy human individuals. Whole-study results and caveats: With four donors compared, around 5% of naive CD4 clonotypes were shared. What rarefaction showed was incomplete sorted-subset sequencing despite large depth. The study found lower generation probabilities in non-shared clonotypes than in those shared by all four donors.

Germline assignment: CDR1 SGHTS and CDR2 YDEGEE. Trimming took 0 bases from V and 1 from J, leaving 16 bases between them. CDR3 length equals 17 residues. Note on this clone: Its matching antigen is unknown.

TCRdb keeps only in-frame clones here, not all; method: immunoSEQ multiplex PCR. The table records approximately 2.5 million clones, around nine tenths of them present only once. The investigators split CD4+ cells into a CD45RA+ naive subset and a CD45RA-negative memory subset. The chain uses TRBV5-8 and TRBJ1-1; weak D call: TRBD1 (6 bases). This receptor was obtained from a man between 18 and 35 years old in good health. Sequencing was done on a sample of naive CD4+ T cells sorted from blood. Regarding subset: CD45RA+ positively selected. The CDR3 nucleotides read TGTGCCAGCAGCTTGGCCGGGGGGCCACTGGGGAACACTGAAGCTTTCTTT. It codes for CASSLAGGPLGNTEAFF.